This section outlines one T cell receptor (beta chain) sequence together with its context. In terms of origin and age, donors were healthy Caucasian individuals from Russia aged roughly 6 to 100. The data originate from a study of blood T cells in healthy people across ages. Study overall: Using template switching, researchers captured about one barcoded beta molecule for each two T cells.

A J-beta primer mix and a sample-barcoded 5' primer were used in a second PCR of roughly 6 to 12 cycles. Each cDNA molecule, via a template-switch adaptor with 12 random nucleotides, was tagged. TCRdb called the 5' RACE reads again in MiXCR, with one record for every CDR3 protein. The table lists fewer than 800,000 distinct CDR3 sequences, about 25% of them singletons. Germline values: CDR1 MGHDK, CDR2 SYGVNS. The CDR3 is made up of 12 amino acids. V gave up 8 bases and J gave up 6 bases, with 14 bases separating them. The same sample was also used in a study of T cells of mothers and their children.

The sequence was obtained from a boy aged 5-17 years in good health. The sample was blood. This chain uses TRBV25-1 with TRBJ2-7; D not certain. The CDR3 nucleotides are TGTGCCAGCGCTGGGTGGTCAAGCGAGCAGTACTTC. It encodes CASAGWSSEQYF.